The T cell receptor (beta chain) described here comes from a study of T cell responses to AZD1222 COVID-19 vaccine. In the case of this clone: Its antigen is as yet unknown.

Clones were read by immunoSEQ multiplex PCR, and TCRdb kept only the in-frame ones, dropping some. The table records 55,000 to 80,000 clones, around 84% of them present only once. Study-level points and caveats: Spike-specific TCR breadth and depth went up after people got two AZD1222 doses. The donors showed a predominance of white British ancestry and of females, with possible underestimation of clonal diversity. Reportedly, nearly half the spike-specific TCRs target unmutated variant regions.

The source of this sequence is an adult in good health. The source material was peripheral blood, sampled on day 0 of AZD1222 vaccination.

The CDR3 bases are TGTGCCAGCAGCTCCCGGGACAGGGATGGCTACACCTTC. Its protein is CASSSRDRDGYTF. The J gene is TRBJ1-2, the V gene TRBV7-2; 9 positions match TRBD1. V shed 4 bases and J 6 bases; nucleotides not matched to a gene: 3. The CDR3 sequence is 13 residues long. Looked up from germline, CDR1 is SGHTA and CDR2 is FQGNSA.